This record concerns one T cell receptor (beta chain) sequence. The data belong to a study of PD-L1 blockade in urothelial cancer. Germline-derived CDR1 and CDR2 are KGHSH and LQKENI. CDR3 length equals 15 residues. Trimming shortened V by 2 bases and J by 2 bases, and 12 bases separated the two germline ends. Assay: immunoSEQ multiplex PCR; the TCRdb copy retains only in-frame clones and omits some. The sample carries approximately 88,000 clones, roughly 84% recorded once. Sample time point: pretreatment peripheral blood. This clonotype was obtained from a man aged 55 to 70 with urothelial cancer. The chain employs TRBV18 and TRBJ2-5, with TRBD2 as a possible D gene (5 bases). Specimen: PBMCs, collected around atezolizumab (anti-PD-L1) treatment. As DNA, the CDR3 is TGTGCCAGCTCACCAGAAGCGGCAGCGCAAGAGACCCAGTACTTC. It codes for CASSPEAAAQETQYF.